This T cell receptor beta chain was sequenced in a study of blood T cell repertoires in COVID-19. Study at large: Researchers got acute and convalescent COVID-19 samples from the United States, Italy and Spain. PBMCs, B-cell-depleted T cells, or T cells were the source of the cDNA or gDNA that made up the material.

Per the original data handling: Using reference gene primer amplification, nucleated cell counts were estimated. Data came from immunoSEQ multiplex PCR; TCRdb stores just in-frame clones and leaves some out. The V and J calls and clone size were taken over from that table, and D and trimming were inferred from the DNA. The data show about 300,000 clones, roughly 90% seen once. Enrolled during active infection, Seattle patients were then followed longitudinally. Germline V gives CDR1 SGHNT, CDR2 YYREEE (reference sequence). V was trimmed by 1 base and J by 0 bases, leaving 18 bases between them. The CDR3 has 18 residues.

The chain employs TRBV5-4 and TRBJ2-3, with D possibly being TRBD2 (6 bases). Sequencing used peripheral blood. The sequence came from a woman aged 25 to 45 with COVID-19, enrolled during active disease. CDR3 DNA: TGTGCCAGCAGCTTGTCATCATTGGGACGGGGGAGCACAGATACGCAGTATTTT. Translated, it gives CASSLSSLGRGSTDTQYF.